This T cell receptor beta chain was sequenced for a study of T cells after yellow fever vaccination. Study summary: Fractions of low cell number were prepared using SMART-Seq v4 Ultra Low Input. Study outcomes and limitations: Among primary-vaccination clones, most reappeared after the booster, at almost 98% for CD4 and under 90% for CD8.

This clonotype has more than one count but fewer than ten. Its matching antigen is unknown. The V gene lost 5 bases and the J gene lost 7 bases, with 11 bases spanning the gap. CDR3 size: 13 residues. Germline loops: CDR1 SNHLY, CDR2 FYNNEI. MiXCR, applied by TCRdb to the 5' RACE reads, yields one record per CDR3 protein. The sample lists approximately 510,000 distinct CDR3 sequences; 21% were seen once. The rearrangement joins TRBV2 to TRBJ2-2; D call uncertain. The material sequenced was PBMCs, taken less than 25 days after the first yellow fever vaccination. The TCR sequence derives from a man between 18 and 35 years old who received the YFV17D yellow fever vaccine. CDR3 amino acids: CASSLEGIGELFF. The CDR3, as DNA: TGTGCCAGCAGTCTGGAAGGTATCGGGGAGCTGTTTTTT. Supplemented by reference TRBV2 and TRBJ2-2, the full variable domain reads EPEVTQTPSHQVTQMGQEVILRCVPISNHLYFYWYRQILGQKVEFLVSFYNNEISEKSEIFDDQFSVERPDGSNFTLKIRSTKLEDSAMYFCASSLEGIGELFFGEGSRLTVL.